This T cell receptor beta chain was identified during a study of T-cell memory formation after mild COVID-19. The CDR3 sequence is 16 residues long. The V gene's germline CDR1 is SGHRS and CDR2 YFSETQ. The junction had 7 bases not matched to a gene; V was cut back by 0 bases and J by 2 bases. The TCR alpha and TCR beta cDNA libraries, bearing sample barcodes and UMIs, were generated by 5'RACE using constant-segment primers. MiXCR was run by TCRdb on the 5' RACE reads, yielding one entry per CDR3 protein. The data hold around 530,000 distinct CDR3 sequences, with roughly 20% observed a single time. This sequence was found in an adult woman who had mild COVID-19 (a few samples of this study predate the infection). Cell type and time point are not known. The chain is built from TRBV5-1 and TRBJ2-7; 8 bases are a match to TRBD2. The sequenced sample was PBMCs or a T cell subset sorted from them (not recorded which). The chain's CDR3 is CASSLAASGPAYEQYF. The CDR3 nucleotides are TGCGCCAGCAGCTTGGCGGCTAGCGGGCCTGCCTACGAGCAGTACTTC.